Following are 26 T cell receptor beta chains from one sample sequenced in a study of T cell repertoires in cytomegalovirus infection. Their target antigens are unknown. TCRdb redid the calling of the reads with MiXCR, one entry per CDR3 protein. The repertoire consists of hundreds of thousands of distinct CDR3 sequences, with 33% occurring once and the leading ten covering about 17%. The material was cultured PBMCs, obtained from culture after CMV antigen stimulation. These receptors came from a human donor in good health (CMV status not recorded). Some clones in this sample may be carry-over from other donors' samples.

This chain uses TRBV19 with TRBJ2-1; 9 positions agree with TRBD2. V was clipped by 7 bases and J by 2 bases; unmatched bases: 18. There are 19 residues in the CDR3. The germline CDR1 and CDR2 sequences are LNHDA and SQIVND (reference sequence). As DNA, the CDR3 is TGTGCCAGTACCTCAGGTGTCTTACGACTAGCGGCCGCCTACAATGAGCAGTTCTTC. It specifies CASTSGVLRLAAAYNEQFF.

The chain combines TRBV20-1 with TRBJ1-1, with TRBD1 identical over 8 bases. The CDR3 is 13 amino acids. V gave up 1 base and J gave up 4 bases; unmatched junction bases: 2. The germline gives CDR1 DFQATT, CDR2 SNEGSKA (reference sequence). The CDR3 region is CSARATGGTEAFF. DNA of the CDR3: TGCAGTGCTAGAGCAACAGGGGGCACTGAAGCTTTCTTT.

The chain is built from TRBV24-1 and TRBJ2-1; the match to TRBD2 covers 12 bases. V lost 3 bases, J lost 5 bases, and 7 bases stayed unmatched. This CDR3 region has 17 residues. Germline lookup yields CDR1 KGHDR and CDR2 SFDVKD. CDR3 coding DNA: TGTGCCACCAGTGATCACACTAGCGGGAGGCTCAACAATGAGCAGTTCTTC. Its translation: CATSDHTSGRLNNEQFF.

This clonotype was recorded many times. The J gene is TRBJ2-1, the V gene TRBV7-6; D is tentatively TRBD1 or TRBD2 (6 bases each). V lost 1 base and J 0 bases, leaving 7 bases between the germline ends. The CDR3 consists of 15 residues. Germline assignment: CDR1 SGHVS and CDR2 FNYEAQ. CDR3 protein: CASSLEGGSYNEQFF. As DNA, the CDR3 is TGTGCCAGCAGCTTAGAGGGGGGCTCCTACAATGAGCAGTTCTTC.

This rearrangement joins TRBV29-1 to TRBJ2-2; tentative D call: TRBD1 (6 bases). The CDR3 is 16 residues long. Germline values: CDR1 SQVTM, CDR2 ANQGSEA. The ends were cut back, 4 bases at V and 1 base at J, with 16 bases in the middle. The CDR3 nucleotides are TGCAGCGTTGTCGTCGGTACAGGGTGGAACACCGGGGAGCTGTTTTTT. This encodes CSVVVGTGWNTGELFF.

The J gene is TRBJ2-1, the V gene TRBV2, with D uncertain. Germline CDR1 is SNHLY and CDR2 is FYNNEI. The CDR3 length is 13 residues. V was trimmed by 6 bases and J by 3 bases, leaving 9 bases between them. In DNA form, the CDR3 reads TGTGCCAGCAGCTCATCAGGCTACAATGAGCAGTTCTTC. The encoded protein is CASSSSGYNEQFF.

J is TRBJ2-1 and V is TRBV6-2 or TRBV6-3, with 7 nucleotides matching TRBD2. There are 16 residues in the CDR3. V lost 4 bases and J lost 8; bases outside the gene matches: 14. The germline CDR1 and CDR2 sequences are MNHEY and SVGEGT. The CDR3 protein is CASSFYQRGGPHEQFF. CDR3 nucleotide sequence: TGTGCCAGCAGTTTCTATCAGCGGGGAGGGCCCCATGAGCAGTTCTTC.

The rearrangement links TRBV4-3 to TRBJ2-7; unclear D gene. V was shortened by 4 bases and J by 3 bases, with 16 bases between the two germline ends. Germline V lookup: CDR1 LGHNA, CDR2 YSLEER. There are 15 residues in the CDR3. The CDR3 protein is CASSRVGPLLYEQYF. The CDR3 coding sequence is TGCGCCAGCAGCCGAGTTGGCCCCCTCCTCTACGAGCAGTACTTC.

The chain recombines TRBV20-1 with TRBJ2-1; a possible D gene is TRBD2 (5 bases). CDR3 size: 13 residues. Trimming removed 6 bases at V and 2 bases at J, with 11 bases between. Germline V CDR1 and CDR2: DFQATT, SNEGSKA (reference sequence). The CDR3 bases are TGCAGTGCCCATGGAGGAGCCTACAATGAGCAGTTCTTC. Its translation is CSAHGGAYNEQFF.

There are a few counts of this clonotype. The chain combines TRBV7-2 with TRBJ1-2; D might be TRBD1 (5 bases). Germline CDR1 SGHTA, CDR2 FQGNSA. Trimming took 4 bases from V and 0 from J, leaving 15 bases between them. The CDR3 consists of 16 residues. The CDR3 is CASSSPRDRSNYGYTF. As DNA, the CDR3 is TGTGCCAGCAGCTCACCGAGGGACCGTTCTAACTATGGCTACACCTTC.

This clonotype was counted ten times or more. Here the CDR3 reads CASSDVDSSLGSQYF. In DNA form, the CDR3 reads TGTGCCAGCAGTGACGTGGACAGTTCGTTGGGTTCGCAGTACTTC. The V call is TRBV6-1, the J call TRBJ2-7, with TRBD1 as a possible D gene (6 bases). Germline V gene lookup returns CDR1 MNHNS and CDR2 SASEGT. The CDR3 runs 15 residues. V was shortened by 3 bases and J by 9 bases, with 21 bases between the two germline ends.

V is TRBV7-9 and J is TRBJ1-5, with 12 bases fitting TRBD1. The germline CDR1 and CDR2 sequences are SEHNR and FQNEAQ (reference sequence). The CDR3 is 15 amino acids. Trimming removed 6 bases from V and 4 bases from J; junction bases left unmatched: 4. CDR3 amino acids: CASSKGQGANQPQHF. The CDR3 DNA reads TGTGCCAGCAGTAAGGGACAGGGGGCAAATCAGCCCCAGCATTTT.

V and J are TRBV7-8 and TRBJ2-1, with D hard to call. CDR3 length equals 12 residues. Germline values: CDR1 SGHVS, CDR2 FQNEAQ. With 4 bases removed from V and 10 bases from J, the gap between germline ends came to 11 bases. The CDR3 spells CASSSELFEQFF. CDR3 sequence (DNA): TGTGCCAGCAGCTCCGAGCTCTTCGAGCAGTTCTTC.

The J gene is TRBJ1-2, the V gene TRBV20-1; no reliable D call. The CDR3 is 14 residues long. Trimming shortened V by 3 bases and J by 5 bases, and 16 bases separated the two germline ends. In germline, CDR1 is DFQATT, CDR2 SNEGSKA (reference sequence). The CDR3 DNA follows: TGCAGTGCTAGTATGGGCAGTGGCTCATATGGCTACACCTTC. Amino acids: CSASMGSGSYGYTF.

The table lists this clonotype with a few counts. The chain carries TRBV7-2 and TRBJ2-1, with 9 bases identical to TRBD1. Germline CDR1 reads SGHTA; CDR2 reads FQGNSA. V gave up 5 bases and J gave up 8 bases; unmatched junction bases: 4. This CDR3 is 13 amino acids long. DNA of the CDR3: TGTGCCAGCAGCCCACAGGGGGCCGATGAGCAGTTCTTC. Protein: CASSPQGADEQFF.

The chain recombines TRBV5-1 with TRBJ1-1; TRBD1 matches 8 bases. Germline V gene lookup returns CDR1 SGHRS and CDR2 YFSETQ. The CDR3 is made up of 18 amino acids. V lost 4 bases, J lost 0 bases, and 14 bases stayed unmatched. The CDR3 DNA sequence: TGCGCCAGCAGCCTTGGTATGACAGGGGCACCTTTGAACACTGAAGCTTTCTTT. This codes for CASSLGMTGAPLNTEAFF.

The chain employs TRBV4-3 and TRBJ1-2, with a tentative D call TRBD1 (5 bases). V shed 1 base and J shed 4 bases, with 16 bases lying between them. This CDR3 contains 16 residues. Germline CDR1 and CDR2: LGHNA and YSLEER. The CDR3 sequence: CASSQGGQGGTYGYTF. The CDR3 region has the DNA TGCGCCAGCAGCCAAGGTGGCCAGGGAGGGACCTATGGCTACACCTTC.

The V call is TRBV6-6, the J call TRBJ2-1; D may correspond to TRBD1 or TRBD2 (6 bases each). With 7 bases removed from V and 7 bases from J, the gap between germline ends came to 17 bases. The CDR3 is 14 residues long. The V gene's germline CDR1 is MNHNY and CDR2 SVGAGI (reference sequence). Here the CDR3 DNA reads TGTGCCAGCAAGATGGGGGGCGCTTTGAATGAGCAGTTCTTC. Its protein product is CASKMGGALNEQFF.

This chain uses TRBV7-9 with TRBJ2-3; tentatively, D is TRBD1 or TRBD2 (5 bases each). V shed 5 bases and J shed 14 bases, with 17 bases lying between them. CDR3 length: 12 residues. Germline V gene sequence: CDR1 SEHNR, CDR2 FQNEAQ (reference sequence). The CDR3 loop is CASSNRDPKLYF. The CDR3 nucleotides are TGTGCCAGCAGCAACCGGGACCCCAAGTTGTATTTT.

The chain links TRBV4-1 to TRBJ1-1; D not resolved. The length of the CDR3 is 14 residues. V lost 5 bases and J 0 bases, leaving 10 bases between the germline ends. CDR1 and CDR2 (germline): MGHRA, YSYEKL. CDR3 sequence reads: CASSSPGLNTEAFF. The DNA for the CDR3 is TGCGCCAGCAGCTCGCCGGGGTTGAACACTGAAGCTTTCTTT.

Of note for this clonotype: One end of the junction does not line up with germline, which may come from a read error. The chain is built from TRBV24-1 and TRBJ2-7; TRBD1 agrees at 9 bases. This CDR3 contains 15 residues. Germline CDR1 is KGHDR and CDR2 is SFDVKD. The CDR3 nucleotides read TGTGCCACCAGTGGTTTGACAGGGGGGATGTACGAGCAGTACTTC. Encoded protein: CATSGLTGGMYEQYF.

The sample holds a few counts of this clonotype. The V and J genes are TRBV6-5 and TRBJ2-1; 9 bases fit TRBD1. Germline V CDR1 and CDR2: MNHEY, SVGAGI. The CDR3 is 19 amino acids. Unmatched junction bases numbered 20, after V lost 4 bases and J lost 7 bases. The CDR3: CASSWVGTGTGKFKNEQFF. DNA for the CDR3: TGTGCCAGCAGTTGGGTGGGAACGGGGACAGGGAAATTCAAGAATGAGCAGTTCTTC.

J is TRBJ2-5 and V is TRBV5-6; D ambiguous. In germline, CDR1 is SGHDT, CDR2 YYEEEE. This CDR3 spans 13 amino acids. The V gene lost 0 bases and the J gene lost 2 bases, with 5 bases spanning the gap. Here the CDR3 DNA reads TGTGCCAGCAGCTTGGAGTCTCAAGAGACCCAGTACTTC. Its protein product is CASSLESQETQYF. The variable domain in full, with the rest retrieved from reference TRBV5-6 and TRBJ2-5, is DAGVTQSPTHLIKTRGQQVTLRCSPKSGHDTVSWYQQALGQGPQFIFQYYEEEERQRGNFPDRFSGHQFPNYSSELNVNALLLGDSALYLCASSLESQETQYFGPGTRLLVL.

This clonotype was observed a single time. V and J are TRBV24-1 and TRBJ2-3, with D uncertain. Trimming removed 0 bases from V and 2 bases from J, with 8 bases in between. This CDR3 comprises 15 residues. CDR1 is KGHDR, CDR2 SFDVKD, per germline. CDR3 nucleotide sequence: TGTGCCACCAGTGATTTGGCCACCTTCACAGATACGCAGTATTTT. It translates to CATSDLATFTDTQYF.

The chain couples TRBV9 to TRBJ1-2, with 8 bases identical to TRBD1. J lost 3 bases, V lost 2 bases, and 15 bases had no gene match. The V gene's germline CDR1 is SGDLS and CDR2 YYNGEE. The CDR3 length is 18 residues. Here the CDR3 reads CASSVRASWTGKDYGYTF. Here the CDR3 DNA reads TGTGCCAGCAGCGTCCGGGCGAGTTGGACAGGGAAGGACTATGGCTACACCTTC.

This rearrangement joins TRBV6-1 to TRBJ1-2; TRBD1 aligns across 11 bases. The CDR3 contains 15 residues. Trimming took 7 bases from V and 2 from J; bases not matched to a gene: 6. Per the germline V gene, CDR1 is MNHNS and CDR2 is SASEGT. Here the CDR3 DNA reads TGTGCCAGCACCCCGGGACAGGGGGGGAACTATGGCTACACCTTC. This codes for CASTPGQGGNYGYTF.